The 6 T cell receptor beta chains below come from one sample, sequenced in a study of T cell responses to AZD1222 COVID-19 vaccine. Sequencing was performed with immunoSEQ multiplex PCR; in TCRdb, only in-frame clones are kept and a portion is missing. Of about 150,000 clones listed, 86% are singletons. The sample was peripheral blood, taken 28 days after the second AZD1222 dose. The source of these receptors is an adult who received the AZD1222 COVID-19 vaccine.

The V call is TRBV19, the J call TRBJ2-2; weak D call: TRBD2 (6 bases). Deletions cut 5 bases from V and 0 bases from J, with 13 bases between. Germline V gene sequence: CDR1 LNHDA, CDR2 SQIVND (reference sequence). This CDR3 region has 16 residues. Here the CDR3 DNA reads TGTGCCAGTAGTGAGCGGGTATTCCCGAACACCGGGGAGCTGTTTTTT. It specifies CASSERVFPNTGELFF.

The chain combines TRBV3-1 (or the pseudogene TRBV3-2) with TRBJ2-7; the D is unclear. Trimming removed 1 base from V and 3 bases from J, with 7 bases in between. Germline values: CDR1 LGHDT, CDR2 YNNKEL (reference sequence). The CDR3 runs to 13 residues. CDR3 sequence reads: CASSQGQFYEQYF. The CDR3 DNA reads TGTGCCAGCAGCCAAGGACAATTCTACGAGCAGTACTTC.

The chain employs TRBV6-5 and TRBJ1-3; no firm D call. Germline loops: CDR1 MNHEY, CDR2 SVGAGI. The CDR3 totals 14 residues. The V end was cut by 5 bases, the J end by 3 bases, with 11 bases between. CDR3 bases: TGTGCCAGCAGTACTGTCCTGGGTGGAAACACCATATATTTT. Translation: CASSTVLGGNTIYF.

The chain combines TRBV11-2 with TRBJ2-7; the match to TRBD1 covers 8 bases. J was trimmed by 0 bases and V by 5 bases; bases with no gene match: 18. CDR1 and CDR2 from the germline V gene are SGHAT and FQNNGV. The CDR3 totals 19 residues. CDR3 loop: CASSLVGDRFGRGSYEQYF. The DNA of the CDR3 is TGTGCCAGCAGCCTGGTAGGGGACAGGTTCGGTAGGGGCTCCTACGAGCAGTACTTC.

This clone was seen once. This rearrangement joins TRBV7-2 to TRBJ1-3, with no clear D. Germline lookup yields CDR1 SGHTA and CDR2 FQGNSA. CDR3 length equals 16 residues. V lost 3 bases to trimming and J lost 3 bases, with 15 bases between them. The CDR3 region is CASSFDATGFGNTIYF. CDR3 nucleotide sequence: TGTGCCAGCAGCTTCGACGCGACGGGTTTTGGAAACACCATATATTTT.

The chain uses TRBV11-3 and TRBJ2-1, with D possibly being TRBD2 (7 bases). This CDR3 is built from 15 residues. Germline V gives CDR1 SGHNT, CDR2 YENEEA. V was cut by 7 bases and J by 5 bases, with 18 bases left in between. The CDR3 protein is CASKTGGAGDNEQFF. CDR3 sequence (DNA): TGTGCCAGCAAAACTGGGGGGGCGGGAGACAATGAGCAGTTCTTC.